This is a list of T cell receptor beta chains from one sample in a study of T cells in Graves' hyperthyroidism and ophthalmopathy. TCRdb reanalysed the multiplex PCR reads using MiXCR and keeps one entry per CDR3 protein. The repertoire consists of a few hundred thousand distinct CDR3 sequences, with under 60% occurring once and the leading ten covering more than 7%. The sample taken for sequencing was peripheral blood or thyroid tissue (not recorded which). Receptors were obtained from a woman younger than 35 with Graves' hyperthyroidism. The CDR3 runs from the conserved cysteine through the conserved F or W. The D gene is left open where the match is weak. Clone size is stated in some rows and not others, as once, few, many or a class when expanded.

cdr3_nt: TGTGCCAGCAGTGAAGGGACTAGCGGGAACCAAGAGACCCAGTACTTC; cdr3_aa: CASSEGTSGNQETQYF; v_call: TRBV2; j_call: TRBJ2-5; clone_size: many; d_call: TRBD2
cdr3_nt: TGCAGCGTTGAAGTTCGCACAGTGCCCCGCGGAAATGGCTACACCTTC; cdr3_aa: CSVEVRTVPRGNGYTF; v_call: TRBV29-1; j_call: TRBJ1-2; clone_size: NA; d_call: NA
cdr3_nt: TGTGCCAGCAGCTCTGGGCGGACGGTGTGGGTTGTGGACACTGAAGCTTTCTTT; cdr3_aa: CASSSGRTVWVVDTEAFF; v_call: TRBV5-6; j_call: TRBJ1-1; clone_size: many; d_call: NA
cdr3_nt: TGTGCTAGTGGTCTCGGGACAGGGAACACTGAAGCTTTCTTT; cdr3_aa: CASGLGTGNTEAFF; v_call: TRBV12-5; j_call: TRBJ1-1; clone_size: NA; d_call: TRBD1
cdr3_nt: TGTGCCAGCAGCCTACTTACAGGGGGTGTCGGCGGGGAGCTGTTTTTT; cdr3_aa: CASSLLTGGVGGELFF; v_call: TRBV7-3; j_call: TRBJ2-2; clone_size: many; d_call: TRBD1
cdr3_nt: TGCGCCAGCAGGCAAAGCCCAGGGGTTGAATATGGCTACACCTTC; cdr3_aa: CASRQSPGVEYGYTF; v_call: TRBV4-1; j_call: TRBJ1-2; clone_size: many; d_call: NA
cdr3_nt: TGCAGCCTCGACAGGGGGTTGTACGGGGAGCTGTTTTTT; cdr3_aa: CSLDRGLYGELFF; v_call: TRBV29-1; j_call: TRBJ2-2; clone_size: NA; d_call: TRBD1
cdr3_nt: TGTGCCAGCAGCCGGACTGCCGGGACTAGAAGGGTCGAGCAGTACTTC; cdr3_aa: CASSRTAGTRRVEQYF; v_call: TRBV9; j_call: TRBJ2-7; clone_size: few; d_call: TRBD2
cdr3_nt: TGCAGCGTTGCCACAACAGGGACGAATGAAGCTTTCTTT; cdr3_aa: CSVATTGTNEAFF; v_call: TRBV29-1; j_call: TRBJ1-1; clone_size: NA; d_call: NA
cdr3_nt: TGTGCCAGCAGTTTAGGACTTAGTTACGAGCAGTACTTC; cdr3_aa: CASSLGLSYEQYF; v_call: TRBV7-9; j_call: TRBJ2-7; clone_size: many; d_call: NA
cdr3_nt: TGTGCCAGTAGTGAACAGGGGGCGGATGAGCAGTTCTTC; cdr3_aa: CASSEQGADEQFF; v_call: TRBV19; j_call: TRBJ2-1; clone_size: NA; d_call: TRBD1
cdr3_nt: TGCAGCGAACGGACAGGGGGCGATGAGCAGTTCTTC; cdr3_aa: CSERTGGDEQFF; v_call: TRBV29-1; j_call: TRBJ2-1; clone_size: many; d_call: TRBD1
cdr3_nt: TGTGCCACTGCCAGCGGGAAGACAGTCCAAGAGACCCAGTACTTC; cdr3_aa: CATASGKTVQETQYF; v_call: TRBV24-1; j_call: TRBJ2-5; clone_size: NA; d_call: TRBD2
cdr3_nt: TGTGCCAGCAGTCGAACCCAGGATGTTCAGCCCCAGCATTTT; cdr3_aa: CASSRTQDVQPQHF; v_call: TRBV12-3/TRBV12-4; j_call: TRBJ1-5; clone_size: NA; d_call: NA
cdr3_nt: TGTGCCAGCAGCCAAGGAGAGCTAGCGGGAGATTCGGAGACCCAGTACTTC; cdr3_aa: CASSQGELAGDSETQYF; v_call: TRBV3-1; j_call: TRBJ2-5; clone_size: few; d_call: TRBD2
cdr3_nt: TGCAGTGCTAGAGAATCGACAGGGCCCCCCGGGGAGCTGTTTTTT; cdr3_aa: CSARESTGPPGELFF; v_call: TRBV20-1; j_call: TRBJ2-2; clone_size: many; d_call: TRBD1
cdr3_nt: TGCAGTGCTAGGAGATATACAGGGGGCGCGGGCAATCAGCCCCAGCATTTT; cdr3_aa: CSARRYTGGAGNQPQHF; v_call: TRBV20-1; j_call: TRBJ1-5; clone_size: many; d_call: TRBD1
cdr3_nt: TGTGCCAGTGGTAGAGGCTCCTACGAGCAGTACTTC; cdr3_aa: CASGRGSYEQYF; v_call: TRBV7-9; j_call: TRBJ2-7; clone_size: many; d_call: NA
cdr3_nt: TGTGCCAGCAGTTACTCGCAGAACACTGAAGCTTTCTTT; cdr3_aa: CASSYSQNTEAFF; v_call: TRBV6-6; j_call: TRBJ1-1; clone_size: many; d_call: NA
cdr3_nt: TGTGCCAGCTCCTACAGGGGTACAGCTTTCTTT; cdr3_aa: CASSYRGTAFF; v_call: TRBV12-3/TRBV12-4; j_call: TRBJ1-1; clone_size: NA; d_call: TRBD1
cdr3_nt: TGTGCCAGCGCCCCGGCGGTCAATCAGCCCCAGCATTTT; cdr3_aa: CASAPAVNQPQHF; v_call: TRBV19; j_call: TRBJ1-5; clone_size: many; d_call: NA
cdr3_nt: TGTGCCAGCAGCTTAGACTATGGCTACACCATATATTTT; cdr3_aa: CASSLDYGYTIYF; v_call: TRBV7-9; j_call: TRBJ1-3; clone_size: NA; d_call: NA
cdr3_nt: TGCAGCGTTGAAGATCGGGGGACAGGGGGGAAAACCTACGAGCAGTACTTC; cdr3_aa: CSVEDRGTGGKTYEQYF; v_call: TRBV29-1; j_call: TRBJ2-7; clone_size: many; d_call: TRBD1
cdr3_nt: TGTGCCATCAGTGAGTTAGGGACAGGGGAATTCTCACCCCTCCACTTT; cdr3_aa: CAISELGTGEFSPLHF; v_call: TRBV10-3; j_call: TRBJ1-6; clone_size: NA; d_call: TRBD1
cdr3_nt: TGTGCCAGTCGGACTAGCGGTAACATTAAAGAGACCCAGTACTTC; cdr3_aa: CASRTSGNIKETQYF; v_call: TRBV19; j_call: TRBJ2-5; clone_size: NA; d_call: TRBD2
cdr3_nt: TGTGCCAGCAGCGCAATACAGGGCCGGGGCTATGGCTACACCTTC; cdr3_aa: CASSAIQGRGYGYTF; v_call: TRBV7-2; j_call: TRBJ1-2; clone_size: many; d_call: NA